This T cell receptor (beta chain) emerged from a study of blood T cells in healthy people across ages. This clonotype was counted between two and nine times. The antigen remains unidentified. Findings of the study overall: Greater diversity and more naive CD4+ cells were seen in long-lived donors than in aged donors. No conclusive comparison of naive versus antigen-experienced cells was possible with unsorted PBMCs.

CDR3 size: 16 residues. V lost 6 bases and J lost 1, with 18 bases in between. With a J-beta primer mix and a sample-barcoded 5' primer, a second PCR ran about 7 to 12 cycles. TCRdb re-called the 5' RACE reads with MiXCR, one entry per CDR3 protein. The sample has approximately 800,000 distinct CDR3 sequences, 20% to 25% seen once; the top ten hold approximately 3.7%. The sample was also reused in another study, on T cells of mothers and their children. That work states: Per mother, over 9.5 million TCR beta CDR3 reads were obtained; per child, around 2.8 million.

The chain joins TRBV12-3 or TRBV12-4 to TRBJ1-1; D unresolved. This receptor was identified in a boy aged 5-17 years in good health. The sequencing sample was made of blood. CDR3 nucleotide sequence: TGTGCCAGCAGCAATAAAGTAGGACGGGCGAACACTGAAGCTTTCTTT. Amino acids: CASSNKVGRANTEAFF.